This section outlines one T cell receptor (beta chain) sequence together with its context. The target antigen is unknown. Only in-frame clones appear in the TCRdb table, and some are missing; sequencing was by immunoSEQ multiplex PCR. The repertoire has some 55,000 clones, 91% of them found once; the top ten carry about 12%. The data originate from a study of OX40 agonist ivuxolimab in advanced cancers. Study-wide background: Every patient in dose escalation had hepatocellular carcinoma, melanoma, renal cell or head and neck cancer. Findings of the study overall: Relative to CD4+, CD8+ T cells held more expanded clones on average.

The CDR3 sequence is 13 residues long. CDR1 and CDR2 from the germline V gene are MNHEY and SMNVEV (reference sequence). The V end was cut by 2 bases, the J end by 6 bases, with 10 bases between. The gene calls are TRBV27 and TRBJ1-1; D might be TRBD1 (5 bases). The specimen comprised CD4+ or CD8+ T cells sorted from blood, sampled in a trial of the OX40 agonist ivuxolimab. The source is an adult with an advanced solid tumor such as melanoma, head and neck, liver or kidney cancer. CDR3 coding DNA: TGTGCCAGCAGTTTACTGGCGGGGGCTGAAGCTTTCTTT. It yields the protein CASSLLAGAEAFF.